This is a list of T cell receptor beta chains from one sample in a study of molecular identifiers for immune sequencing clone quantification. TCRdb recomputed calls from the PCR reads with MiXCR, one row per CDR3 protein. The table has 350,000 or so distinct CDR3 sequences, around 21% seen once. The sequencing input was naive CD8+ T cells from blood, with Jurkat cell RNA spiked in. The receptors stem from a human donor in good health. Some libraries in this study had Jurkat cell RNA spiked in. Both conserved end residues are part of each CDR3. A D gene is named only where the DNA matches it firmly. Not all rows give a size; the values are once, few, many and, for expanded clones, a class.

>TRBV2|.|TRBJ2-3|.
CASSPRGRAAEDTQYF
TGTGCCAGCAGCCCTCGTGGGCGGGCGGCCGAAGATACGCAGTATTTT
>TRBV19|TRBD1|TRBJ2-3|many
CASSTPGTDFPDTQYF
TGTGCCAGTAGTACACCCGGGACAGACTTCCCAGATACGCAGTATTTT
>TRBV12-3/TRBV12-4|TRBD2|TRBJ2-5|many
CASSLRASGMETQYF
TGTGCCAGCAGTTTAAGGGCTAGCGGGATGGAGACCCAGTACTTC
>TRBV29-1|.|TRBJ2-1|.
CSVDGEFSYNEQFF
TGCAGCGTTGACGGGGAGTTCTCCTACAATGAGCAGTTCTTC
>TRBV7-6|.|TRBJ1-1|many
CASSTPNTEAFF
TGTGCCAGCAGCACACCAAACACTGAAGCTTTCTTT
>TRBV23-1|.|TRBJ2-3|many
CASRQTLNIGHPCADTQYF
TGCGCCAGCAGGCAGACACTGAATATTGGACACCCCTGCGCAGATACGCAGTATTTT
>TRBV29-1|.|TRBJ2-2|many
CSVGGQRTGELFF
TGCAGCGTTGGGGGACAACGGACCGGGGAGCTGTTTTTT
>TRBV10-3|TRBD2|TRBJ2-5|once
CAISILAGAPETQYF
TGTGCCATCAGTATTCTAGCGGGAGCTCCGGAGACCCAGTACTTC
>TRBV28|TRBD2|TRBJ2-7|many
CASSPRLAGAYEQYF
TGTGCCAGCAGTCCCCGACTCGCGGGAGCCTACGAGCAGTACTTC
>TRBV24-1|.|TRBJ2-1|many
CATSESQGRDEQFF
TGTGCCACCAGTGAGTCACAGGGTCGGGATGAGCAGTTCTTC
>TRBV19|TRBD2|TRBJ2-7|many
CASSIEEAGAREQYF
TGTGCCAGTAGTATTGAAGAAGCGGGAGCACGGGAGCAGTACTTC
>TRBV5-1|TRBD2|TRBJ2-6|.
CAGSQELAAISGANVLTF
TGCGCCGGCAGCCAGGAGCTAGCGGCGATCTCTGGGGCCAACGTCCTGACCTTC
>TRBV7-9|TRBD2|TRBJ2-1|few
CASSLGGLAGAYFLEQFF
TGTGCCAGCAGCTTAGGGGGCCTAGCGGGGGCCTACTTCTTGGAGCAGTTCTTC
>TRBV4-1|TRBD1|TRBJ1-5|many
CASSQDLTGGYRQPQHF
TGCGCCAGCAGCCAAGATTTGACAGGGGGCTACAGGCAGCCCCAGCATTTT
>TRBV4-2|TRBD2|TRBJ2-7|.
CASSPTGTSGYEQCF
TGTGCCAGCAGTCCAACAGGGACTAGCGGGTACGAGCAGTGCTTC
>TRBV23-1|TRBD2|TRBJ2-3|few
CASSQSVDRARLAGGPGGTDTQYF
TGCGCCAGCAGTCAATCGGTGGACAGGGCCCGACTAGCGGGAGGTCCAGGAGGCACAGATACGCAGTATTTT
>TRBV3-2|.|TRBJ1-4|few
CASSQVRGLVRRYEKLFF
TGTGCCAGCAGCCAAGTCAGGGGGCTGGTCAGGCGTTATGAAAAACTGTTTTTT
>TRBV6-2/TRBV6-3|.|TRBJ2-6|few
CASSYSTIFSGANVLTF
TGTGCCAGCAGTTACTCCACAATTTTCTCTGGGGCCAACGTCCTGACTTTC
>TRBV7-9|TRBD2|TRBJ2-7|many
CASSSPGLAGGVEQYF
TGTGCCAGCAGCTCCCCGGGACTAGCGGGAGGGGTAGAGCAGTACTTC
>TRBV6-5|TRBD1|TRBJ2-5|many
CASSYRIGDRGRPVTQYF
TGTGCCAGCAGTTACAGGATAGGGGACAGGGGAAGGCCCGTGACCCAGTACTTC
>TRBV6-2/TRBV6-3|.|TRBJ2-7|.
CASGGWNFEQYF
TGTGCCAGCGGGGGATGGAACTTCGAGCAGTACTTC
>TRBV27|.|TRBJ1-5|few
CASSSPEVWNF
TGTGCCAGCAGTTCCCCAGAGGTATGGAATTTT
>TRBV3-1|TRBD2|TRBJ2-5|few
CASSQGLAGDETQYF
TGTGCCAGCAGCCAAGGACTAGCGGGGGACGAGACCCAGTACTTC
>TRBV11-2|TRBD1|TRBJ2-5|few
CASSFGGTGLGETQYF
TGTGCCAGCAGCTTTGGGGGGACAGGGTTGGGGGAGACCCAGTACTTC
>TRBV12-3/TRBV12-4|TRBD2|TRBJ2-2|many
CASSSLGGTAGELFF
TGTGCCAGCAGTTCCCTCGGGGGGACGGCCGGGGAGCTGTTTTTT
>TRBV27|TRBD2|TRBJ2-4|.
CASSLIAGGPENIQYF
TGTGCCAGCAGTTTGATAGCGGGAGGCCCGGAAAACATTCAGTACTTC
>TRBV19|TRBD2|TRBJ2-7|few
CASSSSSSGTSGSYEQYF
TGTGCCAGTAGTAGCTCCAGCTCCGGGACTAGCGGGAGCTACGAGCAGTACTTC
>TRBV12-3/TRBV12-4|TRBD1|TRBJ2-5|.
CASSSQGQGGETQYF
TGTGCCAGCAGTTCGCAGGGACAGGGTGGGGAGACCCAGTACTTC
>TRBV19|.|TRBJ2-2|many
CASRTTGFGNTGELFF
TGTGCCAGTAGAACCACAGGGTTTGGGAACACCGGGGAGCTGTTTTTT
>TRBV30|TRBD2|TRBJ2-1|many
CAWSVRTSVYNEQFF
TGTGCCTGGAGTGTACGCACTAGCGTATACAATGAGCAGTTCTTC
>TRBV4-3|TRBD2|TRBJ2-6|.
CASSQEWAAGEPLSGANVLTF
TGCGCCAGCAGCCAAGAGTGGGCCGCGGGAGAACCCCTGTCTGGGGCCAACGTCCTGACTTTC
>TRBV6-2/TRBV6-3|.|TRBJ2-5|.
CASRVTFQETQYF
TGTGCCAGCAGAGTGACTTTTCAAGAGACCCAGTACTTC
>TRBV12-3/TRBV12-4|TRBD2|TRBJ2-5|many
CASSLRLAGAQETQYF
TGTGCCAGCAGTTTGAGGCTAGCGGGGGCTCAAGAGACCCAGTACTTC
>TRBV28|.|TRBJ2-5|many
CASSGRTLRTQYF
TGTGCCAGCAGTGGACGCACGCTGAGGACCCAGTACTTC
>TRBV4-3|.|TRBJ1-1|many
CASSQDWGPNTEAFF
TGCGCCAGCAGCCAAGATTGGGGACCGAACACTGAAGCTTTCTTT
>TRBV7-9|.|TRBJ2-5|many
CASSKDWTQYF
TGTGCCAGCAGCAAGGACTGGACCCAGTACTTC
>TRBV20-1|TRBD2|TRBJ2-7|once
CSARRGTDYEQCF
TGCAGTGCTAGGCGGGGGACGGACTACGAGCAGTGCTTC
>TRBV6-6|.|TRBJ2-7|.
CASSEAGPSYEQYF
TGTGCCAGCAGCGAGGCCGGACCCTCCTACGAGCAGTACTTC
>TRBV4-3|.|TRBJ1-1|few
CASSQGYGGRMAEAFF
TGCGCCAGCAGCCAGGGTTATGGGGGTAGAATGGCTGAAGCTTTCTTT
>TRBV4-1|.|TRBJ2-7|few
CASSQDIVTDLQVYEQYF
TGCGCCAGCAGCCAAGATATCGTCACAGACTTACAAGTCTACGAGCAGTACTTC
>TRBV7-9|.|TRBJ2-6|.
CASSTDPGANVLTF
TGTGCCAGCAGCACTGACCCTGGGGCCAACGTCCTGACTTTC
>TRBV24-1|TRBD1|TRBJ2-2|few
CATSGDSCTGELFF
TGTGCCACCAGTGGGGACAGTTGCACCGGGGAGCTGTTTTTT
>TRBV6-2/TRBV6-3|.|TRBJ1-5|many
CASSPWDLNQPQHF
TGTGCCAGCAGCCCCTGGGACCTTAATCAGCCCCAGCATTTT
>TRBV29-1|.|TRBJ2-3|many
CSVLYADTQYF
TGCAGCGTTTTGTACGCAGATACGCAGTATTTT
>TRBV5-6|.|TRBJ1-1|.
CASSLGGSLEEAFF
TGTGCCAGCAGCTTGGGGGGCAGCCTAGAGGAAGCTTTCTTT
>TRBV28|.|TRBJ2-5|many
CASNSWGQETQYF
TGTGCCAGCAATAGTTGGGGCCAAGAGACCCAGTACTTC
>TRBV27|TRBD1|TRBJ1-1|few
CASSSGQGITGAFF
TGTGCCAGCAGTTCGGGACAGGGGATCACTGGAGCTTTCTTT
>TRBV7-8|TRBD2|TRBJ2-7|once
CASSSELGGGFREQYF
TGTGCCAGCAGCTCCGAACTTGGCGGGGGGTTTCGCGAGCAGTACTTC
>TRBV4-3|TRBD2|TRBJ2-7|many
CASSQDRGVHFEQYF
TGCGCCAGCAGCCAAGATCGGGGGGTGCACTTCGAGCAGTACTTC
>TRBV6-5|.|TRBJ1-5|many
CASSATILQEPQHF
TGTGCCAGCAGTGCCACCATCCTACAGGAGCCCCAGCATTTT
>TRBV7-9|.|TRBJ1-1|.
CASGLVDTEAFF
TGTGCCAGCGGCTTAGTGGACACTGAAGCTTTCTTT